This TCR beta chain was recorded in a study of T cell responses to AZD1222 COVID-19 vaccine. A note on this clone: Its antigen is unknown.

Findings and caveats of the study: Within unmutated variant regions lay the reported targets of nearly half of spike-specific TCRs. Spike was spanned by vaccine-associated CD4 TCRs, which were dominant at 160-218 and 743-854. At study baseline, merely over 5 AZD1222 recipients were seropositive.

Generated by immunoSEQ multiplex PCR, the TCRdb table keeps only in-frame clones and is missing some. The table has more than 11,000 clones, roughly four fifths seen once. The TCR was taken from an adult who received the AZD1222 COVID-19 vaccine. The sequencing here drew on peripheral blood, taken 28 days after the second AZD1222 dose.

CDR3 sequence reads: CASSSFTGYTEAFF. DNA for the CDR3: TGTGCCAGCAGTTCATTTACAGGGTACACTGAAGCTTTCTTT. The chain joins TRBV27 to TRBJ1-1, with D possibly TRBD1 on 6 matching bases. V was cut by 4 bases and J by 3 bases, with 12 bases left in between. Germline CDR1 reads MNHEY; CDR2 reads SMNVEV (reference sequence). This CDR3 is 14 amino acids long.